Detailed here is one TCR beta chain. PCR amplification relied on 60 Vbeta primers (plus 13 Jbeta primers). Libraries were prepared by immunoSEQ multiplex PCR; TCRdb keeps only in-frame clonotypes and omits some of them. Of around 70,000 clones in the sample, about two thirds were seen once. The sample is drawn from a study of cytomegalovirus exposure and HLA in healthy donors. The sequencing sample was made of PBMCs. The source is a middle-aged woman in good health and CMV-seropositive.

The CDR3 reads CATSSPGPGYYNEQFF. CDR3 nucleotide sequence: TGTGCCACCAGCAGTCCTGGTCCGGGATATTACAATGAGCAGTTCTTC. V is TRBV15 and J is TRBJ2-1; the D gene is possibly TRBD2 (5 bases). V was trimmed by 3 bases and J by 4 bases, leaving 16 bases between them. The CDR3 is made up of 16 amino acids. CDR1 and CDR2 (germline): LNHNV, YYDKDF (reference sequence).